The 16 T cell receptor beta chains in this list originate from one sample, sequenced in a study of blood T cell repertoires in COVID-19. The table came from immunoSEQ multiplex PCR; TCRdb's copy has only in-frame clones and leaves some out. The sample lists about 41,000 clones, more than 70% seen once, with less than 45% in the top ten. The sample taken for sequencing was peripheral blood. The source of these receptors is a woman aged 80 or over with active or convalescent COVID-19.

The gene calls are TRBV9 and TRBJ1-6; the D gene is possibly TRBD1 (6 bases). The V end was cut by 5 bases, the J end by 5 bases, with 14 bases between. The germline V gene encodes CDR1 SGDLS and CDR2 YYNGEE. The CDR3 has 15 amino acids. CDR3 DNA: TGTGCCAGCAGTGGGCAGGGGCGGAATAATTCACCCCTCCACTTT. Its translation is CASSGQGRNNSPLHF.

CDR3 sequence reads: CARSLGLAEPYTQYF. CDR3 bases: TGTGCCAGAAGCCTCGGACTAGCGGAACCCTATACGCAGTATTTT. This rearrangement joins TRBV7-5 to TRBJ2-3; the table's D call of TRBD2 was not tested on the DNA. TRBV7-5 is a listed pseudogene. CDR3 size: 15 residues.

This clone appeared a few times. The J gene is TRBJ1-4, the V gene TRBV27, with 9 bases aligning to TRBD1. This CDR3 contains 14 residues. The germline V gene has CDR1 MNHEY and CDR2 SMNVEV (reference sequence). J gave up 8 bases and V 3 bases, and 4 bases lay outside the gene matches. CDR3 bases: TGTGCCAGCAGTTTCGGACAGGGGCGAGAAAAACTGTTTTTT. Its translation is CASSFGQGREKLFF.

The rearrangement uses TRBV19 and TRBJ2-5; 7 nucleotides agree with TRBD2. The length of the CDR3 is 13 residues. Germline CDR1 and CDR2: LNHDA and SQIVND (reference sequence). Unmatched junction bases numbered 6, after V lost 5 bases and J lost 6 bases. Here the CDR3 reads CASSLLAQQTQYF. The DNA for the CDR3 is TGTGCCAGTAGTCTACTAGCGCAACAGACCCAGTACTTC.

This clone is a singleton in its sample. J is TRBJ1-2 and V is TRBV5-6; D possibly corresponds to TRBD1 (6 bases). Looked up from germline, CDR1 is SGHDT and CDR2 is YYEEEE. Trimming cost V 4 bases and J 4 bases, with 17 bases left between them. CDR3 size: 15 residues. As DNA, the CDR3 is TGTGCCAGCAGCAGGACAGATAGCAACCTCTATGGCTACACCTTC. It yields the protein CASSRTDSNLYGYTF.

This clone was recorded only once. The gene calls are TRBV7-2 and TRBJ2-7; D possibly corresponds to TRBD1 (5 bases). CDR1 is SGHTA and CDR2 is FQGNSA in the germline V gene. The CDR3 is 13 amino acids. Trimming cost V 3 bases and J 5 bases, with 11 bases left between them. The CDR3 sequence is CASSLGQGDEQYF. In DNA form, the CDR3 reads TGTGCCAGCAGCTTGGGGCAGGGCGACGAGCAGTACTTC.

This clone was seen a handful of times. The rearrangement uses TRBV28 and TRBJ1-1; TRBD1 is a possible D gene (5 bases). Trimming removed 4 bases from V and 4 bases from J, with 10 bases in between. Per the germline V gene, CDR1 is MDHEN and CDR2 is SYDVKM. The CDR3 has 13 residues. CDR3 DNA: TGTGCCAGCAGTTCGACAGCTTCCACTGAAGCTTTCTTT. It is translated as CASSSTASTEAFF.

This clone was observed once. The rearrangement links TRBV2 to TRBJ2-3, with a weak D call TRBD2 (5 bases). The germline gives CDR1 SNHLY, CDR2 FYNNEI. The CDR3 consists of 15 residues. The V end was cut by 3 bases, the J end by 1 base, with 11 bases between. CDR3 DNA: TGTGCCAGCAGTGAGAGGGAGAGTGGCACAGATACGCAGTATTTT. Protein: CASSERESGTDTQYF.

This clone came up once. The chain carries TRBV6-5 and TRBJ1-4, with 9 bases lining up with TRBD1. Trimming cost V 2 bases and J 5 bases; bases outside gene matches: 3. The germline V gene encodes CDR1 MNHEY and CDR2 SVGAGI. The CDR3 has 15 residues. The CDR3 reads CASSYQGQGNEKLFF. CDR3 bases: TGTGCCAGCAGTTACCAGGGACAGGGAAATGAAAAACTGTTTTTT.

The chain employs TRBV6-2 or TRBV6-3 and TRBJ2-5, with 10 bases identical to TRBD2. The germline V gene has CDR1 MNHEY and CDR2 SVGEGT. The CDR3 runs 15 residues. Unmatched junction bases numbered 10, after V lost 7 bases and J lost 5 bases. CDR3 protein: CASTPTGTSAETQYF. The CDR3, as DNA: TGTGCCAGCACCCCAACCGGGACTAGCGCGGAGACCCAGTACTTC.

The V call is TRBV2, the J call TRBJ2-7, with 11 bases aligning to TRBD2. In germline, CDR1 is SNHLY, CDR2 FYNNEI. This CDR3 has 14 residues. Trimming removed 6 bases from V and 3 bases from J; junction bases left unmatched: 4. The CDR3 sequence: CASRAGTSGYEQYF. The CDR3 DNA sequence: TGTGCCAGCAGAGCCGGGACTAGCGGCTACGAGCAGTACTTC.

V gene TRBV7-9 combines with J gene TRBJ1-4, with TRBD1 matching over 7 bases. The germline CDR1 and CDR2 sequences are SEHNR and FQNEAQ (reference sequence). The CDR3 extends over 14 amino acids. V trimming: 0 bases; J trimming: 8 bases; junction bases outside the gene matches: 3. CDR3: CASSLARGREKLFF. In DNA, the CDR3 is TGTGCCAGCAGCTTAGCTAGGGGGCGAGAAAAACTGTTTTTT.

The rearrangement links TRBV6-5 to TRBJ2-2, with D maybe TRBD2 (6 bases). This CDR3 is 12 amino acids long. The germline CDR1 and CDR2 sequences are MNHEY and SVGAGI. V dropped 8 bases and J dropped 7 bases, with 11 bases sitting between them. The CDR3 reads CASLTGVGELFF. CDR3 in DNA: TGTGCCAGCCTTACGGGGGTCGGGGAGCTGTTTTTT.

The V gene is TRBV9, the J gene TRBJ2-1, with 8 bases lining up with TRBD2. V dropped 4 bases and J dropped 6; count of bases not matched to a gene: 12. The CDR3 contains 16 residues. The germline gives CDR1 SGDLS, CDR2 YYNGEE. Here the CDR3 DNA reads TGTGCCAGCAGCCCCTCCGGGACTAGGCTTGTCAATGAGCAGTTCTTC. Translating it yields CASSPSGTRLVNEQFF.

The rearrangement links TRBV11-2 to TRBJ1-5, with D unresolved. With 0 bases removed from V and 7 bases from J, the gap between germline ends came to 10 bases. This CDR3 spans 14 amino acids. The germline V gene has CDR1 SGHAT and CDR2 FQNNGV. The CDR3 coding sequence is TGTGCCAGCAGCTTAGATTACGGTGTACAGCCCCAGCATTTT. Translated, it gives CASSLDYGVQPQHF. The whole variable domain, remainder taken from reference TRBV11-2 and TRBJ1-5, is EAGVAQSPRYKIIEKRQSVAFWCNPISGHATLYWYQQILGQGPKLLIQFQNNGVVDDSQLPKDRFSAERLKGVDSTLKIQPAKLEDSAVYLCASSLDYGVQPQHFGDGTRLSIL.

This clone was picked up a small number of times. The CDR3 spells CASSFNGEYNEQFF. The CDR3 DNA follows: TGTGCCAGCAGTTTTAACGGAGAATACAATGAGCAGTTCTTC. V is TRBV27 and J is TRBJ2-1, with D unresolved. V was pared by 3 bases and J by 4 bases, with 10 bases between. The CDR3 totals 14 residues. In germline, CDR1 is MNHEY, CDR2 SMNVEV (reference sequence).